The source of this T cell receptor (beta chain) is a study of T cells in Graves' hyperthyroidism and ophthalmopathy. Whole-study context: Peripheral blood specimens were obtained at initial diagnosis, prior to any treatment. The study, taken as a whole, reports: Most clonotypes that expanded in the thyroid above 0.001 also showed up in blood. Ophthalmopathy could be told apart from stable hyperthyroidism with a 13 V-J model.

From RNA transcripts, TCR beta CDR3 regions were amplified. HTBI primers were the set used in a first-round RT-PCR of the TCR CDR3. TCRdb redid the calling of the multiplex PCR reads with MiXCR, one entry per CDR3 protein. The profile shows 300,000 to 500,000 distinct CDR3 sequences, around an eighth of them singletons. The germline V and J ends were trimmed by 6 bases and 7 bases, with 22 bases remaining between them. Germline V gene lookup returns CDR1 MNHNS and CDR2 SASEGT. This CDR3 spans 16 amino acids. The PBMCs were sourced from fresh peripheral blood (approximately 10 ml). Of note for this clonotype: The antigen is not known.

V gene TRBV6-1 combines with J gene TRBJ2-1; D possibly uses TRBD1 or TRBD2 (5 bases each). Sequencing was carried out using blood. The receptor's source is a man aged 45-65 years with Graves' ophthalmopathy. CDR3: CASSVIYPGAENEQFF. CDR3 DNA: TGTGCCAGCAGCGTCATCTATCCCGGGGCAGAAAATGAGCAGTTCTTC.